Here is one T cell receptor (beta chain) with its context. Its antigen is still unknown. This specimen comes from a study of cytomegalovirus exposure and HLA in healthy donors. General study results and limits: Using the classifier, cytomegalovirus status was reportedly diagnosed with high specificity and sensitivity. Researchers counted 164 TCR beta chains as cytomegalovirus-associated.

Germline V gives CDR1 SGHRS, CDR2 YFSETQ. Trimming removed 0 bases from V and 2 bases from J; junction bases left unmatched: 3. The CDR3 runs to 15 residues. Donors consisted of healthy bone marrow donors. The PCR used 60 Vbeta and 13 Jbeta primers. The assay was immunoSEQ multiplex PCR, and TCRdb's table has in-frame clones only and misses some. The sample records around 91,000 clones, around 64% being singletons. This TCR was sampled from a man in his sixties in good health and CMV-seronegative. V and J are TRBV5-1 and TRBJ2-5, with 8 bases lining up with TRBD2. The sample comprised PBMCs. The CDR3 DNA reads TGCGCCAGCAGCTTGGTGGCGGGGGGACAAGAGACCCAGTACTTC. Translating gives CASSLVAGGQETQYF.